The entry below describes one T cell receptor beta chain. The antigen is not known. The time point: newly diagnosed GD, antithyroid drugs for less than 3 months. Following extraction of RNA from PBMCs, that RNA was used to make the TCR library. The data derive from a study of regulatory T cells in long-lasting Graves disease. Study-level points and caveats: Possibly, too few samples lowered accuracy.

TCR beta libraries were built with iRepertoire HTBI primers and Arm-PCR of CDR3 regions. TCRdb re-analysed the multiplex PCR reads in MiXCR, keeping a single row per CDR3 protein. Among about 440,000 distinct CDR3 sequences, 16% were seen once, and the ten largest hold 20% to 25%. The CDR3 spans 15 residues. The ends were cut back, 4 bases at V and 0 bases at J, with 12 bases in the middle. Germline-derived CDR1 and CDR2 are MGHDK and SYGVNS. The sample also formed part of further work on T cells in Graves' hyperthyroidism and ophthalmopathy.

Material: peripheral blood mononuclear cells (PBMCs), obtained at new diagnosis, from a patient treated with antithyroid drugs. The receptor comes from a young woman with Graves disease. This chain uses TRBV25-1 with TRBJ2-5, with D maybe TRBD1 (5 bases). The CDR3 reads CASSVQGSDQETQYF. CDR3 DNA sequence: TGTGCCAGCAGTGTTCAGGGAAGCGACCAAGAGACCCAGTACTTC.